Below, 20 T cell receptor beta chains from the same sample are listed, as sequenced in a study of blood T cell repertoires in COVID-19. Profiled with immunoSEQ multiplex PCR; TCRdb holds only in-frame clones, not every one. The sample records over 50,000 clones, 65% to 90% being singletons. Specimen: peripheral blood. Receptors originate from a human donor in a cohort sampled during active COVID-19.

This chain links TRBV2 with TRBJ2-5; 10 nucleotides align to TRBD1. Germline V gene sequence: CDR1 SNHLY, CDR2 FYNNEI. There are 16 residues in the CDR3. Germline trimming cut 4 bases from V and 3 bases from J; bases unmatched to any gene: 8. CDR3 sequence: CASSATGGAAKETQYF. Here the CDR3 DNA reads TGTGCCAGCAGTGCGACAGGGGGCGCGGCCAAAGAGACCCAGTACTTC.

V is TRBV6-5 and J is TRBJ2-5; possibly TRBD2 for D (5 bases). The CDR3 is made up of 14 amino acids. The germline V gene has CDR1 MNHEY and CDR2 SVGAGI. V was pared by 7 bases and J by 4 bases, with 16 bases between. CDR3 protein: CASKITRAGETQYF. CDR3 sequence (DNA): TGTGCCAGCAAAATAACGCGGGCGGGAGAGACCCAGTACTTC.

V is TRBV19 and J is TRBJ1-4; no reliable D call. Trimming left V 3 bases short and J 0 bases short, with 5 bases between. The CDR3 has 14 residues. Germline CDR1 reads LNHDA; CDR2 reads SQIVND (reference sequence). The CDR3 DNA sequence: TGTGCCAGTAGTATCCCTACAACTAATGAAAAACTGTTTTTT. This sequence encodes CASSIPTTNEKLFF.

J is TRBJ2-7 and V is TRBV5-6, with 12 bases matching TRBD2. In germline, CDR1 is SGHDT, CDR2 YYEEEE. The CDR3 loop spans 16 amino acids. The trim removed 0 bases at V and 7 bases at J, leaving 8 bases unmatched. The CDR3 protein is CASSLGLAGVGGEQYF. CDR3 DNA: TGTGCCAGCAGCTTGGGACTAGCGGGAGTAGGTGGTGAGCAGTACTTC.

The J gene is TRBJ1-4, the V gene TRBV5-1; 8 bases align to TRBD1. Germline CDR1 SGHRS, CDR2 YFSETQ. V shed 3 bases and J 7 bases; nucleotides not matched to a gene: 5. This CDR3 spans 14 amino acids. DNA for the CDR3: TGCGCCAGCAGCTCGACAGGGGCTGGTGAAAAACTGTTTTTT. Amino acid sequence: CASSSTGAGEKLFF.

The chain recombines TRBV25-1 with TRBJ2-7, with D uncertain. V was trimmed by 2 bases and J by 2 bases, leaving 10 bases between them. Germline V CDR1 and CDR2: MGHDK, SYGVNS. The CDR3 spans 14 residues. The CDR3 sequence: CASSETTFAYEQYF. The CDR3, as DNA: TGTGCCAGCAGTGAAACCACATTCGCCTACGAGCAGTACTTC.

This clone was counted once. This sequence joins TRBV18 and TRBJ1-5, with 9 bases that match TRBD1. Germline CDR1 KGHSH, CDR2 LQKENI. With 6 bases clipped from V and 0 bases from J, the junction kept 9 bases outside the gene matches. This CDR3 has 17 residues. The CDR3 bases are TGTGCCAGCTCGCCCACAGGGGGCCCATATAGCAATCAGCCCCAGCATTTT. As protein: CASSPTGGPYSNQPQHF.

The genes are TRBV28 and TRBJ2-2, with a possible D match to TRBD2 (7 bases). In germline, CDR1 is MDHEN, CDR2 SYDVKM. The CDR3 has 15 amino acids. V was shortened by 5 bases and J by 5 bases, with 15 bases between the two germline ends. CDR3 protein: CASSGGALGTGELFF. The CDR3, as DNA: TGTGCCAGCAGTGGGGGGGCGCTGGGAACCGGGGAGCTGTTTTTT.

This chain links TRBV18 with TRBJ1-6, with D perhaps TRBD1 (6 bases). V was shortened by 1 base and J by 6 bases, with 19 bases between the two germline ends. This CDR3 has 18 residues. In germline, CDR1 is KGHSH, CDR2 LQKENI. CDR3 sequence (DNA): TGTGCCAGCTCACCACGAGGATCCCTGGACAGACTTAATTCACCCCTCCACTTT. Translating it yields CASSPRGSLDRLNSPLHF.

V usage is TRBV7-9 and J usage is TRBJ2-5, with a tentative D call TRBD2 (6 bases). V was pared by 5 bases and J by 4 bases, with 17 bases between. The V gene's germline CDR1 is SEHNR and CDR2 FQNEAQ (reference sequence). CDR3 size: 15 residues. CDR3 region: CASSQTFGGRETQYF. In nucleotides, the CDR3 is TGTGCCAGCAGCCAAACTTTTGGAGGGCGAGAGACCCAGTACTTC.

The chain joins TRBV18 to TRBJ1-2; perhaps TRBD1 as D (6 bases). The CDR3 extends over 13 amino acids. The V gene lost 5 bases and the J gene lost 5 bases, with 12 bases spanning the gap. Germline V gene sequence: CDR1 KGHSH, CDR2 LQKENI. The CDR3 sequence is CASSRTAIYGYTF. The CDR3 DNA reads as TGTGCCAGCTCAAGGACAGCCATATATGGCTACACCTTC.

The V call is TRBV6-6, the J call TRBJ2-7, with TRBD2 as a possible D gene (6 bases). The CDR3 contains 15 residues. Trimming left V 0 bases short and J 2 bases short, with 11 bases between. In germline, CDR1 is MNHNY, CDR2 SVGAGI (reference sequence). The CDR3 DNA reads TGTGCCAGCAGTTACTCGGAGGGAGAGGCCTACGAGCAGTACTTC. Amino acid sequence: CASSYSEGEAYEQYF.

The gene calls are TRBV12-1 and TRBJ1-4; the DNA was not used to check the table's D call, TRBD1. TRBV12-1 constitutes a pseudogene. The CDR3 has 19 amino acids. The CDR3 region is CASPPKHDSTGFGFEKLFF. The CDR3 DNA reads TGTGCCAGTCCCCCCAAGCACGATTCCACAGGGTTTGGGTTTGAAAAACTGTTTTTT.

The chain couples TRBV5-1 to TRBJ2-7; possibly TRBD1 for D (6 bases). The ends were cut back, 4 bases at V and 2 bases at J, with 16 bases in the middle. The CDR3 is made up of 15 amino acids. Per germline, CDR1 SGHRS and CDR2 YFSETQ. CDR3 DNA: TGCGCCAGCAGCATGAACACAGGGTCCACCTACGAGCAGTACTTC. As protein: CASSMNTGSTYEQYF.

CDR3 sequence reads: CASRAAGVTGELFF. In DNA form, the CDR3 reads TGTGCCAGCAGGGCTGCAGGTGTCACCGGGGAGCTGTTTTTT. The chain combines TRBV27 with TRBJ2-2, with D hard to call. Trimming stripped 6 bases from V and 4 bases from J, with 12 bases between. The CDR3 totals 14 residues. Germline CDR1 is MNHEY and CDR2 is SMNVEV (reference sequence).

This clone came up a few times. This chain links TRBV7-9 with TRBJ2-5, with 11 bases matching TRBD2. CDR1 and CDR2 (germline): SEHNR, FQNEAQ (reference sequence). The CDR3 runs to 16 residues. V dropped 5 bases and J dropped 4; count of bases not matched to a gene: 9. CDR3 in DNA: TGTGCCAGCAGCCAGACTAGCGGGATCTTGGTAGAGACCCAGTACTTC. Its translation is CASSQTSGILVETQYF.

V and J are TRBV7-9 and TRBJ2-7; TRBD2 matches at 13 bases. CDR1 and CDR2 (germline): SEHNR, FQNEAQ (reference sequence). J gave up 2 bases and V 4 bases, and 8 bases lay outside the gene matches. The CDR3 extends over 17 amino acids. The CDR3, as DNA: TGTGCCAGCAGCTCCGGACTAGCGGGAGAAAGCGCCTACGAGCAGTACTTC. This translates into CASSSGLAGESAYEQYF. The full variable domain, its missing parts supplied by reference TRBV7-9 and TRBJ2-7, is DTGVSQNPRHKITKRGQNVTFRCDPISEHNRLYWYRQTLGQGPEFLTYFQNEAQLEKSRLLSDRFSAERPKGSFSTLEIQRTEQGDSAMYLCASSSGLAGESAYEQYFGPGTRLTVT.

This rearrangement joins TRBV15 to TRBJ1-5; the D is unclear. V was trimmed by 0 bases and J by 2 bases, leaving 17 bases between them. Germline values: CDR1 LNHNV, CDR2 YYDKDF (reference sequence). The CDR3 runs 18 residues. CDR3 nucleotide sequence: TGTGCCACCAGCAGAGAGTTTTTGGCAGCCGCGGGCAATCAGCCCCAGCATTTT. This gives the protein CATSREFLAAAGNQPQHF.

This rearrangement joins TRBV10-1 to TRBJ1-1; 8 nucleotides align to TRBD1. Trimming cost V 5 bases and J 1 base; bases outside gene matches: 6. CDR1 is WNHNN and CDR2 is SYGVQD in the germline V gene (reference sequence). The CDR3 spans 15 residues. CDR3 sequence reads: CASSMTGVSNTEAFF. In DNA, the CDR3 is TGCGCCAGCAGTATGACAGGGGTCTCGAACACTGAAGCTTTCTTT.

V is TRBV9 and J is TRBJ2-7; tentative D call: TRBD1 (6 bases). The CDR3 is 13 residues long. Trimming pared 3 bases from V and 6 bases from J, leaving 13 bases between. Per the germline V gene, CDR1 is SGDLS and CDR2 is YYNGEE. CDR3 DNA: TGTGCCAGCAGCGCCAGGGGACGCACCGAGCAGTACTTC. Protein product: CASSARGRTEQYF.